This TCR beta chain stems from a study of OX40 agonist ivuxolimab in advanced cancers. Background on the study: Eligibility admitted prior anti-PD-1, anti-PD-L1 or anti-CTLA-4 therapy; 35% to 40% had some. Study-wide points: Some patients without response likewise showed low normalized clonal expansion.

This clone was seen a single time. Its matching antigen is unknown. CDR3 size: 13 residues. CDR1 and CDR2 from the germline V gene are SGHNT and YYREEE (reference sequence). V shed 7 bases and J shed 2 bases, with 13 bases lying between them. Using immunoSEQ multiplex PCR, the repertoire was profiled, and TCRdb retains in-frame clones only, with some absent. The sample has more than 25,000 clones; 70% to 90% are singletons. The V gene is TRBV5-4, the J gene TRBJ2-7; TRBD2 is a possible D gene (5 bases). The receptor comes from an adult with an advanced solid tumor such as melanoma, head and neck, liver or kidney cancer. The input for sequencing was CD4+ or CD8+ T cells sorted from blood, taken in a trial of the OX40 agonist ivuxolimab. CDR3 sequence (DNA): TGTGCCAGCGGAGGCGGGTTAGCCTACGAGCAGTACTTC. The encoded protein is CASGGGLAYEQYF.